This entry features one T cell receptor beta chain sequence. Its target antigen remains unknown. Mismatch with germline at one junction end may stem from a read error. In the prospective study, participants were 18 to 89 years old, resided in about two dozen geographic areas of the United States, and were enrolled through a virtual design. Cohort assignment in the prospective study relied on participant-reported clinical history from a screening survey and a study questionnaire. Recovered participants in ImmuneRACE Cohort 3 were defined by two consecutive negative NP/OP PCR tests, clearance by a healthcare professional, or resolution of symptoms. Each participant in the prospective study had whole blood, serum and a nasopharyngeal or oropharyngeal swab collected by mobile phlebotomists. Prospective study participants could optionally give additional blood draws and questionnaires over an approximately 2-month period. Before DNA extraction, blood samples from the prospective study were shipped at room temperature or frozen.

The CDR3 numbers 14 residues from cysteine through phenylalanine. Only the CDR3 region is kept as DNA, spanning 42 bases read in frame from base 1. The germline V gene provides CDR1 SGDLS and CDR2 YYNGEE. This sample is part of a study of blood T cell repertoires in COVID-19 (dated by TCRdb to about 2020). The study in broad terms: Samples covering the acute and convalescent phases of COVID-19 were provided by collaborators in the United States, Italy and Spain. The material from the prospective study consisted of cDNA or gDNA derived from T cells, B-cell-depleted T cells, or PBMCs. Deeply sampled blood TCRbeta repertoires from subjects exposed to, actively infected with, or recovered from COVID-19 were included in the dataset. The repertoires were made available in a free public database intended to serve as a resource for research on the immune response to SARS-CoV-2. Samples were obtained from the ongoing ImmuneRACE study (first 160 participants) and from over a thousand subjects provided by 6 global collaborators. The sample metadata nearly always contained a de-identified subject ID, COVID-19 status, age in years and sex. Where HLA class I and class II types were available, the types were taken from metadata supplied by the sample provider, not from assay-based typing.

The immunoSEQ Assay, a bias-controlled multiplex PCR, was used to amplify TCRbeta CDR3 regions from genomic DNA. Turning to the authors' computational methods: Within the assay, amplification of reference gene primers was used to estimate how many nucleated cells each sample contained. Sequence reads were collapsed and filtered to measure the absolute abundance of every unique TCRbeta CDR3 rearrangement. Productive Simpson clonality was computed per sample as the square root of Simpson's diversity index over productive rearrangements. This is the immuneACCESS table as TCRdb keeps it, with only in-frame sequences that have V and J called. A part of the clones is gone; compared with another copy, unresolved V genes explain less than half, and the rest is unexplained. The V and J calls and clone size are taken from that table; D and trimming were inferred from the DNA. Here the sample has around 200,000 clones; roughly 80% occur a single time. The ten largest clonotypes hold under 4% of the sample.

The paper as a whole reports these results and caveats: Clinical and demographic metadata were provided uncurated, with the amount varying by source and participant.

Sequencing was done on a sample of PBMCs or T cells enriched from blood (not recorded which). The clonotype comes from a young woman who had recovered from COVID-19. The chain employs TRBV9 and TRBJ1-6, and TRBD1 matches 8 of the central bases. The CDR3 protein is CASSVETGASTLHF. The sequence in DNA is TGTGCCAGCAGCGTAGAGACAGGGGCTTCAACCCTCCACTTT.